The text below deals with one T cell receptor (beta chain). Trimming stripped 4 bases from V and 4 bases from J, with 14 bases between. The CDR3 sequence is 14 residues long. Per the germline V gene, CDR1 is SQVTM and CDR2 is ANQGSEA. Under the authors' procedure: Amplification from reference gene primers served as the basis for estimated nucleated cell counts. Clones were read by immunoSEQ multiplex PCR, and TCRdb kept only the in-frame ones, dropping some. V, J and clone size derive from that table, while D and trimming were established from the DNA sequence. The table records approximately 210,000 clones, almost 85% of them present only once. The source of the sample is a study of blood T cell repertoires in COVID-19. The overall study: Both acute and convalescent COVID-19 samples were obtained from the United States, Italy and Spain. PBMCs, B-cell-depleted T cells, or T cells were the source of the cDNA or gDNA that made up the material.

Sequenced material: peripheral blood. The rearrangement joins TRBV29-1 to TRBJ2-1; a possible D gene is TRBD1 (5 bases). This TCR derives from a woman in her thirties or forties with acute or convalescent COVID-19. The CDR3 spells CSVAVTGIYNEQFF. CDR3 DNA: TGCAGCGTTGCCGTCACAGGAATATACAATGAGCAGTTCTTC.